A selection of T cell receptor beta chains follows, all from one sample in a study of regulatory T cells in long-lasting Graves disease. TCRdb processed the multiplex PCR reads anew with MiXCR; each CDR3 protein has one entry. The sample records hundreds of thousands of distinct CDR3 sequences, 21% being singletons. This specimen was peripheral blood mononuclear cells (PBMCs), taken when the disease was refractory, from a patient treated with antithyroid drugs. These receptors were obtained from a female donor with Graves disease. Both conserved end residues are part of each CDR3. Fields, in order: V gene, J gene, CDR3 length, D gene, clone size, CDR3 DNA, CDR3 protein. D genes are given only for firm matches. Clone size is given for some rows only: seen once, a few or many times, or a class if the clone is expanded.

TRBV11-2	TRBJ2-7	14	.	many	TGTGCCAGCAGCTTCCGGGACGGTTCCTACGAGCAGTACTTC	CASSFRDGSYEQYF
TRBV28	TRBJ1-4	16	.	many	TGTGCCAGCAGTTTCGAACCGGGGTTGGGTAATGAAAAACTGTTTTTT	CASSFEPGLGNEKLFF
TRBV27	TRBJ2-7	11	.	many	TGTGCCAGCGGTAAGGGCCGCGAGCAGTACTTC	CASGKGREQYF
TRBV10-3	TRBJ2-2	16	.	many	TGTGCCATCAGTGAGGGACACCCGTCGGACACCGGGGAGCTGTTTTTT	CAISEGHPSDTGELFF
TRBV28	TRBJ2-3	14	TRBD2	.	TGTGCCAGCAGTCCGGGACTAGTCACAGATACGCAGTATTTT	CASSPGLVTDTQYF
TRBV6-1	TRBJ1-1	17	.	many	TGTGCCAGCCGCCTCACGGGGGGGGGGCTGTACGTCGCTGAAGCTTTCTTT	CASRLTGGGLYVAEAFF
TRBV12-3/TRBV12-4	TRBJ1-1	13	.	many	TGTGCCAGCAGTACTCCGGACACCCCTGAAGCTTTCTTT	CASSTPDTPEAFF
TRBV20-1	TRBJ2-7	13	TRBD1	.	TGCAGTGCTGACCGGGACAGGGGCCACGAGCAGTACTTC	CSADRDRGHEQYF
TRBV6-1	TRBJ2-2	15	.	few	TGTGCCAGCAGTGAACAGGGAATAGATACCGGGGAGCTGTTTTTT	CASSEQGIDTGELFF
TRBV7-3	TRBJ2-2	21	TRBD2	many	TGTGCCAGCAGCTTAATGGGACTAGCGGGCTTGTGGGGTCAGAACACCGGGGAGCTGTTTTTT	CASSLMGLAGLWGQNTGELFF
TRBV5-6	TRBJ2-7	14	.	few	TGTGCCAGCAGCAAGGAGCCGTACGCCTACGAGCAGTACTTC	CASSKEPYAYEQYF
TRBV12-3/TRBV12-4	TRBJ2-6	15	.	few	TGTGCCAGCAGTTCTCAAATATCTGGGGCCAACGTCCTGACTTTC	CASSSQISGANVLTF
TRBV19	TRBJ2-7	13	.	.	TGTGCCGGTGCGGGACGGCGGCCCTACGAGCAGTACTTC	CAGAGRRPYEQYF
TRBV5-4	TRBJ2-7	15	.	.	TGTGCCAGCAGCCTAGCTGGGACCACATCCTACGAGCAGTACTTC	CASSLAGTTSYEQYF
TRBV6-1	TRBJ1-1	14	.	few	TGTGCCAGCAGTGAAAAGGGTCCGGGCACTGAAGCTTTCTTT	CASSEKGPGTEAFF
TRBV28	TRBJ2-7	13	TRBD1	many	TGTGCCATCCAACGGGACAGGGCGGGCGAGCAGTACTTC	CAIQRDRAGEQYF
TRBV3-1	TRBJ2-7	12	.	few	TGTGCCAGCAGCCAAGGGATCAACGAGCAGTACTTC	CASSQGINEQYF
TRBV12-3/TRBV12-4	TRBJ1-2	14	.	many	TGTGCCAGCAGTACCGCCACACGGAACTATGGCTACACCTTC	CASSTATRNYGYTF
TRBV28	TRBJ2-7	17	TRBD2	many	TGTGCCAGCAGTTTTCCGGCGGGGGGACTAGCGGTGAGGGAGCAGTACTTC	CASSFPAGGLAVREQYF
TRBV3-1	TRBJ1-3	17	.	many	TGTGCCAGCAGCCAAGATGGTGGGTTTTCCTCTGGAAACACCATATATTTT	CASSQDGGFSSGNTIYF
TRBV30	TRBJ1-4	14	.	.	TGTGCCTGGAGTGAGGACCCAGGCAGGAAAAAACTGTTTTTT	CAWSEDPGRKKLFF
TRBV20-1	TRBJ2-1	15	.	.	TGCAGTGCTAGTCGACAGGACCCCTCCTACAATGAGCAGTTCTTC	CSASRQDPSYNEQFF
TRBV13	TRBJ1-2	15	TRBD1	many	TGTGCCAGCAGCTTCCCGACAGGGGGCGCCTATGGCTACACCTTC	CASSFPTGGAYGYTF
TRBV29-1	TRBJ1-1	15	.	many	TGCAGCGTTGAAACCTACGGCGGGGGAGGGGGGAGAGCTTTCTTT	CSVETYGGGGGRAFF
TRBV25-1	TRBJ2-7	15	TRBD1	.	TGTGCCAGCAGTGTTTGGACAGGGGGCATGGACGAGCAGTACTTC	CASSVWTGGMDEQYF
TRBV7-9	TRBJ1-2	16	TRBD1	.	TGTGCCAGCAGCTCCCGACCGGGACAGGGGGCTAATGGCTACACCTTC	CASSSRPGQGANGYTF
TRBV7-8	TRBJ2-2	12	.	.	TGTGCCAGCAGGGGACTTCCCGGGGAGCTGTTTTTT	CASRGLPGELFF
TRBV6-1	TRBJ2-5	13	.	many	TGTGCCAGCACCGGGGCCACCCTCCCCACCCAGTACTTC	CASTGATLPTQYF
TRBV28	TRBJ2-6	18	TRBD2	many	TGTGCCAGCAGTCAGTCTTGGAGCGGGAGGGCCGGGGCCAACGTCCTGACTTTC	CASSQSWSGRAGANVLTF
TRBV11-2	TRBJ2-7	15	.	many	TGTGCCAGCAGCTCCGTAGCGAGGGAGAGGTACGAGCAGTACTTC	CASSSVARERYEQYF
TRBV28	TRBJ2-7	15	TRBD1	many	TGTGCCAGCAGTTCCAGCGGGACAGGGTGGTACGAGCAGTACTTC	CASSSSGTGWYEQYF
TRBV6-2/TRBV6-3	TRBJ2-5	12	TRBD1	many	TGTGCCAGCAGTGGGGACAGAGAGACCCAGTACTTC	CASSGDRETQYF
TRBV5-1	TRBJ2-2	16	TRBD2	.	TGCGCCAGCAGCTTGGCGGCGGGGGGGTCCACCGGGGAGCTGTTTTTT	CASSLAAGGSTGELFF
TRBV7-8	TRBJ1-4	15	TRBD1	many	TGTGCCAGCAGCCTAACCGGGACAGGGAATGAAAAACTGTTTTTT	CASSLTGTGNEKLFF
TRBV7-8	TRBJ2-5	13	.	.	TGTGCCAGCATTGGGCTAGTCCAAGAGACCCAGTACTTC	CASIGLVQETQYF
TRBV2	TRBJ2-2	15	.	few	TGTGCCAGCGGCACGGGGAACCAAAACACCGGGGAGCTGTTTTTT	CASGTGNQNTGELFF
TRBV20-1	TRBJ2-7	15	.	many	TGCAGTGCTAGAAGTACGGAGTCAAGCTCCTACGAGCAGTACTTC	CSARSTESSSYEQYF
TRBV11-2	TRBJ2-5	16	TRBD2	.	TGTGCCAGCAGTCGGGGGGGGCTAGCGGGAGTAGAGACCCAGTACTTC	CASSRGGLAGVETQYF
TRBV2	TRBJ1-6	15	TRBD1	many	TGTGCCAGCACACCGGGACAGGGGGTGAATTCACCCCTCCACTTT	CASTPGQGVNSPLHF
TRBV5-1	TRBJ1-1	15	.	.	TGCGCCAGCAGCCCCCTGGGCCAGGGTTACACTGAAGCTTTCTTT	CASSPLGQGYTEAFF
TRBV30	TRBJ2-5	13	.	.	TGTGCCTACCAAGGGACAAGCCAAGAGACCCAGTACTTC	CAYQGTSQETQYF
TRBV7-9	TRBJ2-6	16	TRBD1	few	TGTGCCAGCAGAGGAACAGGGGACTCTGGGGCCAACGTCCTGACTTTC	CASRGTGDSGANVLTF
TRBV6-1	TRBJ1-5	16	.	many	TGTGCCAGCAGTGTCGGGGGCGGACGTAGCAATCAGCCCCAGCATTTT	CASSVGGGRSNQPQHF
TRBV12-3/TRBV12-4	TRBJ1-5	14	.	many	TGTGCCAGCAGCAGCGACAGTTCCAAACAGCCCCAGCATTTT	CASSSDSSKQPQHF
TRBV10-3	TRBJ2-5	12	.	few	TGTGCCATCTCCCCAGACGCCGAGACCCAGTACTTC	CAISPDAETQYF
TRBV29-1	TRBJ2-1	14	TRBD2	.	TGCAGCGTTGTTGGGCTAGCGGGAGGCAATGAGCAGTTCTTC	CSVVGLAGGNEQFF
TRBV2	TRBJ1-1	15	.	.	TGTGCCAGCAGGGCGCAGGGCCGTTCGGACACTGAAGCTTTCTTT	CASRAQGRSDTEAFF
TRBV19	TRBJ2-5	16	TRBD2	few	TGTGCCAGTAGTATGACTAGCGGGGCCTGGGGGGAGACCCAGTACTTC	CASSMTSGAWGETQYF
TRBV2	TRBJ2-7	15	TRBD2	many	TGTGCCACCCTCGCAGGAGATGGCGGGAGTTACGAGCAGTACTTC	CATLAGDGGSYEQYF
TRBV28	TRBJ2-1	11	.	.	TGTGCCAGCAGTTTATTGGAAGAGCAGTTCTTC	CASSLLEEQFF
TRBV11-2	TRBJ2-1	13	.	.	TGTGCCAGCAGCTTTCCAGGGCAAGAGACCCAGTTCTTC	CASSFPGQETQFF